This entry lists 22 T cell receptor beta chains sequenced from one sample in a study of CXCR3-negative and CXCR3-positive naive CD8 T cells. Which antigens these TCRs recognize remains unknown. Findings and limits, study-wide: A higher hydrophobicity marked the TRB CDR3s of CXCR3-positive naive cells versus CXCR3-negative naive cells.

Via 5' RACE with UMI labels, TRB cDNA libraries were prepared. No DNA is given; TCRdb re-called the 5' RACE reads and lists each CDR3 protein once. The sample holds about 130,000 distinct CDR3 sequences. The specimen was naive CXCR3+ CD8+ T cells from blood. As to subset: CD45RO-CCR7+CD27+CD95- naive CD8+ T cells expressing CXCR3 (TNR3+). These receptors all stem from a human donor in good health. Some clones in this sample may be carry-over from other donors' samples.

The V call is TRBV12-3 or TRBV12-4, the J call TRBJ1-2. The CDR3 runs 15 residues. CDR3 sequence: CASSFFNADGYGYTF.

The V gene is TRBV15, the J gene TRBJ2-5; TCRdb indicates TRBD1, and absent DNA this call remains unverified. The CDR3 contains 16 residues. Per germline, CDR1 LNHNV and CDR2 YYDKDF (reference sequence). The CDR3 sequence: CATSRDLGQGRETQYF. Complete variable domain (other parts from reference TRBV15 and TRBJ2-5): DAMVIQNPRYQVTQFGKPVTLSCSQTLNHNVMYWYQQKSSQAPKLLFHYYDKDFNNEADTPDNFQSRRPNTSFCFLDIRSPGLGDTAMYLCATSRDLGQGRETQYFGPGTRLLVL.

This chain joins TRBV11-2 and TRBJ2-2. Germline V gives CDR1 SGHAT, CDR2 FQNNGV. CDR3 length: 13 residues. The CDR3: CASSFLEIGELFF.

The chain recombines TRBV7-9 with TRBJ2-5; the TCRdb call, TRBD1, lacks DNA for checking. This CDR3 has 14 amino acids. Germline CDR1 is SEHNR and CDR2 is FQNEAQ (reference sequence). The CDR3 spells CASSDTRGQETQYF.

V gene TRBV5-1 combines with J gene TRBJ1-1; TCRdb reports TRBD1, a call that lacks DNA to check it against. CDR3 length: 15 amino acids. CDR1 and CDR2 (germline): SGHRS, YFSETQ. The CDR3 here is CASRESRGTNTEAFF.

The genes are TRBV5-6 and TRBJ1-2; TCRdb's D call of TRBD1 is untestable without DNA. The CDR3 has 12 residues. CDR1 SGHDT and CDR2 YYEEEE come from the germline V gene. This CDR3 is CASSPGSYGYTF. The full variable domain, in which reference TRBV5-6 and TRBJ1-2 provide the parts outside the CDR3, is DAGVTQSPTHLIKTRGQQVTLRCSPKSGHDTVSWYQQALGQGPQFIFQYYEEEERQRGNFPDRFSGHQFPNYSSELNVNALLLGDSALYLCASSPGSYGYTFGSGTRLTVV.

The gene calls are TRBV9 and TRBJ2-2; TCRdb picks TRBD2, but there is no DNA to check that call. Germline lookup yields CDR1 SGDLS and CDR2 YYNGEE. The CDR3 covers 15 residues. The CDR3 here is CASSVGGPRAGELFF.

This chain connects TRBV25-1 to TRBJ2-5; the D gene TCRdb calls, TRBD1, cannot be checked with no DNA. This CDR3 is built from 14 residues. Germline V CDR1 and CDR2: MGHDK, SYGVNS. This CDR3 reads CASSETGGEETQYF.

This rearrangement joins TRBV4-1 to TRBJ1-2; TCRdb's assignment of TRBD1 cannot be checked, as there is no DNA. The CDR3 runs 15 residues. CDR1 MGHRA and CDR2 YSYEKL come from the germline V gene. The CDR3 sequence is CASSQGDSLGFGYTF.

The chain uses TRBV7-9 and TRBJ2-7; absent DNA, TCRdb's TRBD2 call cannot be checked. CDR3 length equals 16 residues. Germline CDR1 SEHNR, CDR2 FQNEAQ (reference sequence). The CDR3 protein is CASSYLAGEGSHEQYF. The entire variable domain, with the rest obtained from reference TRBV7-9 and TRBJ2-7, is as follows: DTGVSQNPRHKITKRGQNVTFRCDPISEHNRLYWYRQTLGQGPEFLTYFQNEAQLEKSRLLSDRFSAERPKGSFSTLEIQRTEQGDSAMYLCASSYLAGEGSHEQYFGPGTRLTVT.

CDR3 in amino acids: CASSIVDGTEAFF. The chain has TRBV6-5 and TRBJ1-1. The CDR3 totals 13 residues. In germline, CDR1 is MNHEY, CDR2 SVGAGI.

The gene calls are TRBV12-3 or TRBV12-4 and TRBJ1-2; TCRdb proposes TRBD1, but this gene call is untestable without DNA. There are 15 residues in the CDR3. CDR3 amino acids: CASSPGTGGVYGYTF.

The CDR3 is CASSYVSGTEQYF. This chain connects TRBV6-5 to TRBJ2-7; checking the TCRdb D call of TRBD1 is not possible without DNA. The CDR3 is 13 amino acids. Germline values: CDR1 MNHEY, CDR2 SVGAGI.

J is TRBJ1-5 and V is TRBV29-1; TCRdb outputs TRBD1, but without DNA this stays unchecked. This CDR3 spans 14 amino acids. CDR1 and CDR2 (germline): SQVTM, ANQGSEA. The chain's CDR3 is CSGPGGAGNQPQHF.

This chain links TRBV5-1 with TRBJ2-7; the D gene TCRdb calls, TRBD2, cannot be checked with no DNA. The CDR3 totals 16 residues. Germline V CDR1 and CDR2: SGHRS, YFSETQ. CDR3 residues: CASSNFPGLGRYEQYF.

This chain joins TRBV7-9 and TRBJ2-7; TCRdb picks TRBD1, but there is no DNA to check that call. Germline CDR1 and CDR2: SEHNR and FQNEAQ (reference sequence). The CDR3 totals 13 residues. This chain's CDR3 is CASSPPGAYEQYF. The full variable domain, in which reference TRBV7-9 and TRBJ2-7 provide the parts outside the CDR3, is DTGVSQNPRHKITKRGQNVTFRCDPISEHNRLYWYRQTLGQGPEFLTYFQNEAQLEKSRLLSDRFSAERPKGSFSTLEIQRTEQGDSAMYLCASSPPGAYEQYFGPGTRLTVT.

The V call is TRBV29-1, the J call TRBJ2-7; TCRdb lists TRBD1, though no DNA is available to test this call. Germline CDR1 SQVTM, CDR2 ANQGSEA. The CDR3 length is 14 residues. CDR3 protein: CSVAGQGITYEQYF.

The chain employs TRBV29-1 and TRBJ2-1; TCRdb picks TRBD2, but there is no DNA to check that call. Germline CDR1 SQVTM, CDR2 ANQGSEA. The CDR3 sequence is 15 residues long. The CDR3 region is CSVVLLAGDYNEQFF.

The chain is built from TRBV4-3 and TRBJ2-2; TCRdb indicates TRBD1, and absent DNA this call remains unverified. The CDR3 covers 19 residues. CDR1 and CDR2 (germline): LGHNA, YSLEER. CDR3 residues: CASSQETGTTIYDTGELFF.

The V gene is TRBV7-9, the J gene TRBJ2-2; TCRdb gives TRBD1 as the D gene, but with no DNA this cannot be confirmed. Per germline, CDR1 SEHNR and CDR2 FQNEAQ (reference sequence). There are 15 residues in the CDR3. CDR3 sequence: CASFRAKTNTGELFF.

The V gene is TRBV28, the J gene TRBJ2-1; without DNA, the TCRdb call of TRBD2 cannot be checked. Looked up from germline, CDR1 is MDHEN and CDR2 is SYDVKM. The CDR3 totals 17 residues. The CDR3 region is CASSYLTSGINYNEQFF.

The chain links TRBV25-1 to TRBJ1-1; without DNA, the TCRdb call of TRBD1 cannot be checked. Germline V CDR1 and CDR2: MGHDK, SYGVNS. This CDR3 comprises 15 residues. CDR3 loop: CASSEDPTGQTEAFF.